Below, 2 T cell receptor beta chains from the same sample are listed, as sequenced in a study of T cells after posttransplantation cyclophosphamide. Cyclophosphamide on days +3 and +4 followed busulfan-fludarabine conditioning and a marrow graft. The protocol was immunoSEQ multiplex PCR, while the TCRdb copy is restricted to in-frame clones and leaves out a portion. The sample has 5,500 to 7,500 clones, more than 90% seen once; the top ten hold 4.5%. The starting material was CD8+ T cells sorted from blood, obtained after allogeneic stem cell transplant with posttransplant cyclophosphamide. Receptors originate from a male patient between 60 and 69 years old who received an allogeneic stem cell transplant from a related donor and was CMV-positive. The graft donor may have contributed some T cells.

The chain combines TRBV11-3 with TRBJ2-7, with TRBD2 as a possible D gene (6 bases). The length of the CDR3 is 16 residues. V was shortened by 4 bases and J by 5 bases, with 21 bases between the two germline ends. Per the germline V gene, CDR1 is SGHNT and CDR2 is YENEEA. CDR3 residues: CASSSARDSAMNEQYF. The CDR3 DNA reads TGTGCCAGCAGCTCCGCCCGGGACTCGGCGATGAACGAGCAGTACTTC.

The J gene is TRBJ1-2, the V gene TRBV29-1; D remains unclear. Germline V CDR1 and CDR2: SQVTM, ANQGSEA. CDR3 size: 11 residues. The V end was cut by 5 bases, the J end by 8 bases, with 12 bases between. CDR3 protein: CSVPRAGGYTF. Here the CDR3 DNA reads TGCAGCGTTCCTAGGGCGGGGGGCTACACCTTC.